This T cell receptor (beta chain) was sequenced in a study of T cells after yellow fever vaccination. This CDR3 spans 16 amino acids. Germline CDR1 reads SQVTM; CDR2 reads ANQGSEA. The junction had 8 bases not matched to a gene; V was cut back by 0 bases and J by 4 bases. TCRdb reanalysed the 5' RACE reads using MiXCR and keeps one entry per CDR3 protein. The repertoire holds some 350,000 distinct CDR3 sequences, with about 4% as singletons. The chain carries TRBV29-1 and TRBJ1-1; 10 nucleotides align to TRBD1. This sequence was found in a man between 18 and 35 years old who received the YFV17D yellow fever vaccine. The specimen was PBMCs, collected 5 days after the yellow fever booster vaccination. CDR3 amino acids: CSVEDLDRGWTTEAFF. As DNA, the CDR3 is TGCAGCGTTGAAGATCTGGACAGGGGGTGGACCACTGAAGCTTTCTTT.